This TCR beta chain was identified in a study of blood T cells in healthy people across ages. Looking at the study overall: T cells yielded about one barcoded beta molecule per two cells through template switching. Study-wide points: Across samples, TCR beta diversity tracked strongly with naive T cell percentage.

Trimming removed 6 bases at V and 0 bases at J, with 11 bases between. The CDR3 covers 15 residues. The germline gives CDR1 MNHEY, CDR2 SVGEGT. Sample-barcoded 5' priming and a J-beta primer mix drove a second PCR of roughly 6 to 12 cycles. Each cDNA molecule received a tag from a template-switch adaptor that had 12 random nucleotides. TCRdb ran MiXCR on the 5' RACE reads and lists one entry per CDR3 protein. The sample includes around 500,000 distinct CDR3 sequences, over 25% of them seen just once. A few counts support this clonotype. Its antigen is currently unknown. This sample also appeared in a second study, on T cells of mothers and their children. Per that paper: Reads obtained per mother exceeded 9.5 million TCR beta CDR3 reads, with 3 million to 3.5 million obtained per child.

J is TRBJ2-2 and V is TRBV6-2 or TRBV6-3, with a tentative D call TRBD1 (7 bases). The origin of this receptor is a boy between 2 and 10 years old in good health. The sample was blood. The CDR3 sequence is CASRRDRTNTGELFF. CDR3 nucleotides: TGTGCCAGCAGGCGGGACAGAACGAACACCGGGGAGCTGTTTTTT.